Listed below are T cell receptor beta chains from one sample, sequenced in a study of blood T cell repertoires in COVID-19. Repertoires were generated with immunoSEQ multiplex PCR, while TCRdb's copy carries only in-frame clones and drops some. The data hold roughly 50,000 clones, with 86% observed a single time. Sequenced sample: peripheral blood. The receptors originated from an older woman with acute or convalescent COVID-19. Both conserved end residues are part of each CDR3. A D gene is named only where the DNA matches it firmly. Part of the rows lack a size; the others show once, few, many or a class for expanded clones.

j_call	v_call	clone_size	d_call	cdr3_aa	cdr3_nt
TRBJ2-1	TRBV27	.	.	CASSEAEYNEQFF	TGTGCCAGCAGTGAGGCGGAGTACAATGAGCAGTTCTTC
TRBJ2-5	TRBV11-2	.	.	CASSQQETQYF	TGTGCCAGCAGCCAACAAGAGACCCAGTACTTC
TRBJ1-4	TRBV7-8	.	.	CASTPMGGARTNEKLFF	TGTGCCAGCACCCCAATGGGGGGAGCGCGGACTAATGAAAAACTGTTTTTT
TRBJ2-7	TRBV7-2	.	TRBD1	CASSPGGVGRAYEQYF	TGTGCCAGCAGCCCAGGGGGCGTAGGCAGAGCCTACGAGCAGTACTTC
TRBJ2-7	TRBV4-2	.	.	CASSPPDRTYEQYF	TGTGCCAGCAGCCCCCCCGACAGAACCTACGAGCAGTACTTC
TRBJ2-2	TRBV7-2	once	.	CASRLDPLNTGELFF	TGTGCCAGCAGACTAGACCCTTTGAACACCGGGGAGCTGTTTTTT
TRBJ1-5	TRBV12-3/TRBV12-4	few	.	CASSPDSLRPQHF	TGTGCCAGCAGTCCGGACAGCCTACGGCCCCAGCATTTT
TRBJ2-7	TRBV19	.	.	CASSIVDSPYEQYF	TGTGCCAGTAGTATAGTTGACAGTCCCTACGAGCAGTACTTC
TRBJ2-7	TRBV19	.	TRBD1	CASVDRGGTTGSYEQYF	TGTGCCAGTGTGGACAGGGGAGGGACTACCGGGTCCTACGAGCAGTACTTC
TRBJ1-4	TRBV2	.	.	CASSLGGLNEKLFF	TGTGCCAGCAGTTTAGGCGGATTGAATGAAAAACTGTTTTTT
TRBJ1-4	TRBV15	.	TRBD1	CATSRAGQVFEKLFF	TGTGCCACCAGCAGAGCGGGACAGGTATTTGAAAAACTGTTTTTT
TRBJ2-7	TRBV11-1	.	.	CASSRTYEQYF	TGTGCCAGCAGCCGGACTTACGAGCAGTACTTC
TRBJ1-5	TRBV6-7	.	.	CASTQLRGVSWHF	TGTGCCAGCACTCAATTGCGGGGGGTTAGCTGGCATTTT
TRBJ2-7	TRBV6-1	.	TRBD2	CASSEALAGSTYEQYF	TGTGCCAGCAGTGAAGCCTTAGCGGGTTCAACCTACGAGCAGTACTTC
TRBJ2-3	TRBV5-1	few	TRBD2	CASSQGLQANTDTQYF	TGCGCCAGCAGCCAGGGACTACAAGCCAACACAGATACGCAGTATTTT
TRBJ1-6	TRBV27	.	.	CASSLRQNSNSPLHF	TGTGCCAGCAGTTTAAGACAGAACTCTAATTCACCCCTCCACTTT
TRBJ1-5	TRBV28	.	.	CASSRPQGRYQPQHF	TGTGCCAGCAGCAGACCTCAGGGGCGGTATCAGCCCCAGCATTTT
TRBJ2-3	TRBV7-3	.	.	CASSLQGPLTDTQYF	TGTGCCAGCAGCTTACAGGGGCCATTAACAGATACGCAGTATTTT
TRBJ2-5	TRBV3-1/TRBV3-2	.	TRBD2	CASSQGTSGSRPYF	TGTGCCAGCAGCCAAGGAACTAGCGGGAGTCGTCCTTACTTC
TRBJ2-1	TRBV19	.	TRBD1	CASREQGGTYNEQFF	TGTGCCAGTAGGGAACAGGGGGGCACCTACAATGAGCAGTTCTTC
TRBJ2-5	TRBV5-1	.	.	CASSRREETQYF	TGCGCCAGCAGTCGCAGGGAAGAGACCCAGTACTTC
TRBJ2-4	TRBV6-5	once	TRBD2	CASNTSGRSKNIQYF	TGTGCCAGCAACACAAGCGGGAGGTCCAAAAACATTCAGTACTTC
TRBJ1-3	TRBV6-1	.	.	CASSEIGGAISGNTIYF	TGTGCCAGCAGTGAAATCGGGGGAGCCATCTCTGGAAACACCATATATTTT
TRBJ1-4	TRBV4-1	.	.	CASSQEDGGVEKLFF	TGCGCCAGCAGCCAAGAGGACGGGGGAGTAGAAAAACTGTTTTTT
TRBJ1-2	TRBV18	.	.	CASSPYTGRENYGYTF	TGTGCCAGCTCACCGTACACAGGGCGCGAGAACTATGGCTACACCTTC
TRBJ2-3	TRBV23-1	.	.	CASSQSAGVEDTQYF	TGCGCCAGCAGTCAATCTGCGGGCGTCGAGGATACGCAGTATTTT
TRBJ1-2	TRBV9	.	.	CASSVASGIDGYTF	TGTGCCAGCAGCGTAGCATCAGGGATTGATGGCTACACCTTC
TRBJ2-7	TRBV11-2	.	.	CASSLDHGQYF	TGTGCCAGCAGCTTAGATCACGGGCAGTACTTC
TRBJ1-2	TRBV20-1	.	.	CSASNQGHYGYTF	TGCAGTGCTAGTAATCAGGGGCACTATGGCTACACCTTC
TRBJ2-7	TRBV4-1	.	TRBD2	CASSQDLGLAGVGEQYF	TGCGCCAGCAGCCAAGACTTAGGACTAGCGGGAGTCGGAGAGCAGTACTTC
TRBJ1-5	TRBV30	.	.	CAWSRFGQFNQPQHF	TGTGCCTGGAGTCGGTTTGGACAGTTCAATCAGCCCCAGCATTTT
TRBJ1-6	TRBV28	.	TRBD1	CASSLPGQGQFTLHF	TGTGCCAGCAGTTTACCGGGACAGGGACAATTTACCCTCCACTTT
TRBJ1-2	TRBV19	few	TRBD1	CASRTGTVAGYTF	TGTGCCAGTAGGACCGGGACAGTGGCTGGCTACACCTTC
TRBJ2-1	TRBV7-9	.	.	CASSLAALVGNEQFF	TGTGCCAGCAGCTTAGCAGCGCTAGTTGGCAATGAGCAGTTCTTC
TRBJ1-2	TRBV28	.	.	CASNSGYGYTF	TGTGCCAGTAATTCAGGGTATGGCTACACCTTC
TRBJ1-6	TRBV10-3	few	TRBD1	CAIRKTGTNSPLHF	TGTGCCATCAGGAAGACAGGGACAAATTCACCCCTCCACTTT
TRBJ1-5	TRBV19	.	TRBD1	CASSWDRGEGVSNQPQHF	TGTGCCAGTAGTTGGGACAGGGGGGAGGGTGTGAGCAATCAGCCCCAGCATTTT
TRBJ1-1	TRBV23-1	.	TRBD1	CASSQSRQGEAFF	TGCGCCAGCAGTCAATCCCGACAGGGAGAAGCTTTCTTT
TRBJ1-3	TRBV6-5	.	.	CASSSPGVGNTIYF	TGTGCCAGCAGTTCTCCGGGGGTTGGAAACACCATATATTTT
TRBJ1-4	TRBV19	.	.	CASSMQLGRRKATNEKLFF	TGTGCCAGTAGTATGCAACTCGGGAGGAGAAAGGCAACTAATGAAAAACTGTTTTTT